A selection of T cell receptor beta chains follows, all from one sample in a study of blood T cells in healthy people across ages. MiXCR was run by TCRdb on the 5' RACE reads, yielding one entry per CDR3 protein. The data contain about 1.4 million distinct CDR3 sequences, 59% of them singletons. Material: blood. The receptors were sampled from a man younger than 35 in good health. CDR3s include the opening cysteine and the closing phenylalanine or tryptophan. A D gene is named only where the DNA matches it firmly. Size values are once, few and many counts, or a class for expanded clones, and some rows have none.

d_gene,abundance,v_gene,j_gene,CDR3aa,CDR3nt
TRBD1,NA,TRBV7-2,TRBJ1-5,CASSLRTGIEQPQHF,TGTGCCAGCAGCTTAAGGACAGGGATCGAACAGCCCCAGCATTTT
NA,few,TRBV6-4,TRBJ2-7,CASSVETAYEQYF,TGTGCCAGCAGTGTAGAGACAGCCTACGAGCAGTACTTC
NA,once,TRBV4-1,TRBJ1-2,CASSQDPQVNGYTF,TGCGCCAGCAGCCAAGACCCTCAGGTGAATGGCTACACCTTC
NA,NA,TRBV20-1,TRBJ2-7,CSAHTTPSYEQYF,TGCAGTGCGCATACTACTCCCTCCTACGAGCAGTACTTC
TRBD2,NA,TRBV6-1,TRBJ2-7,CASSELGTSAYEQYF,TGTGCCAGCAGTGAACTTGGGACTAGCGCCTACGAGCAGTACTTC
NA,NA,TRBV29-1,TRBJ2-7,CSVAPENRNYEQYF,TGCAGCGTCGCCCCTGAGAACAGAAACTACGAGCAGTACTTC
TRBD2,few,TRBV27,TRBJ2-3,CASSFTPGTSGTDTQYF,TGTGCCAGCAGTTTTACACCCGGGACTAGCGGGACAGATACGCAGTATTTT
TRBD2,NA,TRBV7-2,TRBJ2-7,CASSLALGGYSYEQYF,TGTGCAAGCAGCTTAGCGCTGGGGGGGTACTCCTACGAGCAGTACTTC
NA,NA,TRBV9,TRBJ2-7,CASSAAGFDYEQYF,TGTGCCAGCAGCGCCGCAGGGTTCGACTACGAGCAGTACTTC
NA,NA,TRBV4-1,TRBJ2-2,CASSQGGARTATGELFF,TGCGCCAGCAGCCAAGGAGGGGCAAGGACAGCTACCGGGGAGCTGTTTTTT
NA,NA,TRBV5-1,TRBJ2-3,CASSHGVGSDTQYF,TGCGCCAGCAGCCATGGGGTTGGAAGCGATACGCAGTATTTT
NA,many,TRBV5-1,TRBJ2-3,CASSLWSTDTQYF,TGCGCCAGCAGCTTGTGGAGCACAGATACGCAGTATTTT
TRBD1,NA,TRBV7-9,TRBJ1-2,CASSLGQISYGYTF,TGTGCCAGCAGCCTGGGACAGATCTCCTATGGCTACACCTTC
NA,few,TRBV10-3,TRBJ2-7,CAISDPWTVFPEQYF,TGTGCCATCAGTGATCCGTGGACAGTCTTCCCCGAGCAGTACTTC
TRBD1,NA,TRBV24-1,TRBJ1-2,CATSDADRDYGYTF,TGTGCCACCAGTGATGCGGACAGGGACTATGGCTACACCTTC
TRBD1,NA,TRBV20-1,TRBJ2-5,CSARGSGTGFQETQYF,TGCAGTGCTAGAGGTTCCGGGACAGGGTTCCAAGAGACCCAGTACTTC
TRBD1,NA,TRBV27,TRBJ1-5,CASSLTGTGESNQPQHF,TGTGCCAGCAGCCTTACTGGGACAGGGGAGAGCAATCAGCCCCAGCATTTT
TRBD2,NA,TRBV24-1,TRBJ2-1,CATSDSGTRSDEQFF,TGTGCCACCAGTGATTCCGGGACTAGGTCTGATGAGCAGTTCTTC
TRBD1,few,TRBV4-3,TRBJ2-6,CASSRGQVGTGANVLTF,TGCGCCAGCAGCCGCGGACAGGTCGGTACAGGGGCCAACGTCCTGACTTTC
TRBD2,NA,TRBV4-2,TRBJ2-7,CASSRELAGESYEQYF,TGTGCCAGCAGCCGGGAACTAGCGGGAGAATCCTACGAGCAGTACTTC
NA,NA,TRBV2,TRBJ1-5,CASGDRQPQHF,TGTGCCAGCGGGGACCGTCAGCCCCAGCATTTT
NA,once,TRBV7-2,TRBJ1-2,CASSLNRGAGTNYGYTF,TGTGCCAGCAGCTTAAATAGAGGGGCCGGGACTAACTATGGCTACACCTTC
TRBD1,few,TRBV12-3/TRBV12-4,TRBJ2-1,CASSSRPGTGVPSYNEQFF,TGTGCCAGCAGTTCCAGACCTGGGACAGGGGTCCCTTCCTACAATGAGCAGTTCTTC
NA,NA,TRBV7-2,TRBJ2-7,CASVRANSVDSSYEQYF,TGTGCCAGCGTCAGGGCAAACTCTGTGGATAGCTCCTACGAGCAGTACTTC
NA,NA,TRBV11-1,TRBJ2-7,CASSPLRTVVEQYF,TGTGCCAGCAGCCCCCTACGGACTGTTGTCGAGCAGTACTTC
NA,NA,TRBV10-3,TRBJ2-5,CAIRNRVGETQYF,TGTGCCATCAGAAACAGGGTTGGGGAGACCCAGTACTTC
TRBD1,NA,TRBV5-6,TRBJ2-5,CASSQDRVTETQYF,TGTGCCAGCAGCCAAGACAGGGTCACGGAGACCCAGTACTTC
NA,NA,TRBV27,TRBJ2-1,CASSLSVGAEPNEQFF,TGTGCCAGCAGTTTATCTGTAGGGGCCGAACCCAATGAGCAGTTCTTC
NA,NA,TRBV14,TRBJ2-1,CASSQDSGHEQFF,TGTGCCAGCAGCCAAGACAGCGGGCATGAGCAGTTCTTC
NA,NA,TRBV7-8,TRBJ2-3,CASTIGVGGGDTQYF,TGTGCCAGCACCATAGGGGTGGGCGGCGGAGATACGCAGTATTTT
NA,NA,TRBV13,TRBJ2-4,CASSLGTGGRGLAKNIQYF,TGTGCCAGCAGCTTAGGAACCGGTGGACGGGGACTAGCCAAAAACATTCAGTACTTC
TRBD1,NA,TRBV7-9,TRBJ1-6,CASSSDRVGSPLHF,TGTGCCAGCAGCTCGGACAGGGTGGGGTCACCCCTCCACTTT